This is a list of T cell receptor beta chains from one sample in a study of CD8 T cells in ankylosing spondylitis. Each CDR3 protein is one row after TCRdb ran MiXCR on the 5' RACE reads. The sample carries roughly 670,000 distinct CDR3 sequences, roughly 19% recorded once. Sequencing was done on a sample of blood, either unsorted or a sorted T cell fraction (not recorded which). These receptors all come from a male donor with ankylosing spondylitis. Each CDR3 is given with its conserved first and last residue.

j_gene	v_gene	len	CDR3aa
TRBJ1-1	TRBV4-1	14	CASSQEIGRPEAFF
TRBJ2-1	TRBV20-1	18	CSAPGGGGSDGTYNEQFF
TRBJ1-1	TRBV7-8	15	CASTTQGALHTEAFF
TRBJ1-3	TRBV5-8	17	CASSPSRRGQSGNTIYF
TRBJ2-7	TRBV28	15	CASTYSGYSAYEQYF
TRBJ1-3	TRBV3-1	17	CASSPLPETHSGNTIYF
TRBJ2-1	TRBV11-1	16	CASSLGWTGGYNEQFF
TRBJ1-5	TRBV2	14	CASNPSGGVQPQHF
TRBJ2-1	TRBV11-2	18	CASSLEARASGRASEQFF
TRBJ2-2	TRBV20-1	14	CSASRRQNTGELFF
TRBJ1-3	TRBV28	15	CASRPVGGTGNTIYF
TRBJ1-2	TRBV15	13	CATSRTGGDGYTF
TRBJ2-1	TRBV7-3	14	CASSWGGPHNEQFF
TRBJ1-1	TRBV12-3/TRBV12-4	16	CASSYVGTGRSTEAFF
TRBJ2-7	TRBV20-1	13	CSASTGTVYEQYF
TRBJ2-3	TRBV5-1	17	CASSLIGGQGRTDTQYF
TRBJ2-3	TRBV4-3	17	CASSLHLTGMVTDTQYF
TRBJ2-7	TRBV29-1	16	CSVATGLAGARYEQYF
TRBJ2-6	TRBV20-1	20	CSARDGTSGGGFDGANVLTF
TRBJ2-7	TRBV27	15	CASSLSWDRNYEQYF
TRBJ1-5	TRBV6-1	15	CASKVEGPSNQPQHF
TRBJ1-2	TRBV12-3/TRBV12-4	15	CASSLLLQDSYGYTF
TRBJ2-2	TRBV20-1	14	CSARVRGRAGELFF
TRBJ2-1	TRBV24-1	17	CATSDYTGSGSYNEQFF
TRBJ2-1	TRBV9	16	CASSVVGQGAYNEQFF
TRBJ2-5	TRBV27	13	CASSRTRKETQYF
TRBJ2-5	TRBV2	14	CASSGGQIFETQYF